This TCR beta chain derives from a study of identical twins. Study-level findings and limits: The study found that models underestimated out-of-frame TCR alpha sharing in monozygotic twins.

There are many counts of this clonotype. Its antigen is not known. Germline CDR1 reads SQVTM; CDR2 reads ANQGSEA. This CDR3 has 13 amino acids. The V gene lost 6 bases and the J gene lost 2 bases, with 10 bases spanning the gap. TCRdb independently ran MiXCR on the 5' RACE reads; one entry per CDR3 protein. The sample lists some 710,000 distinct CDR3 sequences; roughly 6% were seen once. The rearrangement uses TRBV29-1 and TRBJ2-2, with a possible D match to TRBD1 (6 bases). The sequence derives from a man between 18 and 29 years old in good health. Specimen: naive T cells sorted from blood. CDR3 coding DNA: TGCAGCGTCGGACAGCTAAACACCGGGGAGCTGTTTTTT. Translating it yields CSVGQLNTGELFF.